A selection of T cell receptor beta chains follows, all from one sample in a study of T-cell reconstitution after alpha-beta-depleted transplantation in children. Each CDR3 protein is one row after TCRdb ran MiXCR on the PCR reads. The table lists some 310,000 distinct CDR3 sequences, roughly 25% of them singletons. The material sequenced was PBMCs, mostly from graft donor cells, taken 180 days after TCRalphabeta/CD19-depleted stem cell transplant. The receptors shown here come from a male patient between 10 and 17 years old who had a stem cell transplant for acute lymphoblastic leukemia, so the T cells may come from the graft donor. Each CDR3 is given with its conserved first and last residue. The order of the fields is clone size, V gene, J gene, CDR3 protein. Clone size is not always given. Where it is, it says once, few, many or a class for expanded clones.

clone_size: NA; v_call: TRBV19; j_call: TRBJ1-1; cdr3_aa: CASSIGEGRTEAFF
clone_size: NA; v_call: TRBV7-9; j_call: TRBJ2-7; cdr3_aa: CASSFGGPEQYF
clone_size: few; v_call: TRBV27; j_call: TRBJ2-2; cdr3_aa: CASRRGGGMAGELFF
clone_size: few; v_call: TRBV5-8; j_call: TRBJ2-1; cdr3_aa: CASSLFPRTWGPDEQFF
clone_size: NA; v_call: TRBV5-1; j_call: TRBJ1-4; cdr3_aa: CASRRLGQGSEKLFF
clone_size: NA; v_call: TRBV11-2; j_call: TRBJ2-1; cdr3_aa: CASSPPGLPQFF
clone_size: few; v_call: TRBV6-5; j_call: TRBJ2-1; cdr3_aa: CASSIGTLSSYNEQFF
clone_size: NA; v_call: TRBV10-3; j_call: TRBJ1-3; cdr3_aa: CAIRGDRGGNTIYF
clone_size: many; v_call: TRBV5-1; j_call: TRBJ1-1; cdr3_aa: CASSAGMLNTEAFF
clone_size: NA; v_call: TRBV12-3/TRBV12-4; j_call: TRBJ2-1; cdr3_aa: CASSPGLASWGYNEQFF
clone_size: few; v_call: TRBV4-2; j_call: TRBJ1-5; cdr3_aa: CASSPALRGNQPQHF
clone_size: few; v_call: TRBV5-1; j_call: TRBJ2-7; cdr3_aa: CASSSSVLVNYEQYF
clone_size: NA; v_call: TRBV7-6; j_call: TRBJ2-7; cdr3_aa: CASSFSDSSYEQYF
clone_size: NA; v_call: TRBV27; j_call: TRBJ2-7; cdr3_aa: CASSLSRGSGPGYEQYF
clone_size: NA; v_call: TRBV15; j_call: TRBJ2-5; cdr3_aa: CATSSFAGGRETQYF
clone_size: NA; v_call: TRBV5-1; j_call: TRBJ2-1; cdr3_aa: CASSNREGIYNEQFF
clone_size: NA; v_call: TRBV28; j_call: TRBJ2-7; cdr3_aa: CASSFRLGIWEQYF
clone_size: NA; v_call: TRBV6-2/TRBV6-3; j_call: TRBJ2-7; cdr3_aa: CASRTAGRYAYEQYF
clone_size: many; v_call: TRBV5-1; j_call: TRBJ2-7; cdr3_aa: CASSFSGRGYEQYF
clone_size: NA; v_call: TRBV4-2; j_call: TRBJ2-1; cdr3_aa: CASSQGSTSSYNEQFF
clone_size: few; v_call: TRBV5-1; j_call: TRBJ1-3; cdr3_aa: CASSQTDTSSGNTIYF
clone_size: NA; v_call: TRBV4-1; j_call: TRBJ2-4; cdr3_aa: CASSQGRQGAAKNIQYF
clone_size: NA; v_call: TRBV20-1; j_call: TRBJ2-7; cdr3_aa: CSAGGGTYEQYF
clone_size: few; v_call: TRBV20-1; j_call: TRBJ1-6; cdr3_aa: CSASTVRAGSPLHF
clone_size: NA; v_call: TRBV29-1; j_call: TRBJ2-1; cdr3_aa: CSALYYNEQLF
clone_size: many; v_call: TRBV24-1; j_call: TRBJ2-1; cdr3_aa: CATMPQGKGEQFF
clone_size: many; v_call: TRBV10-3; j_call: TRBJ2-7; cdr3_aa: CAIRRGLTYEQYF
clone_size: NA; v_call: TRBV7-3; j_call: TRBJ1-2; cdr3_aa: CASALTGQPYGYTF
clone_size: NA; v_call: TRBV9; j_call: TRBJ2-5; cdr3_aa: CASSVDGAPGETQYF
clone_size: NA; v_call: TRBV28; j_call: TRBJ2-3; cdr3_aa: CASSLLVARDTQYF
clone_size: few; v_call: TRBV11-2; j_call: TRBJ2-3; cdr3_aa: CASSFVTGSGTDTQYF
clone_size: NA; v_call: TRBV10-3; j_call: TRBJ2-1; cdr3_aa: CATVEREGHEQFF
clone_size: few; v_call: TRBV3-1; j_call: TRBJ2-2; cdr3_aa: CASSHRSPGLAGTGELFF
clone_size: few; v_call: TRBV20-1; j_call: TRBJ1-5; cdr3_aa: CSAREGGPNQPQHF
clone_size: NA; v_call: TRBV29-1; j_call: TRBJ2-1; cdr3_aa: CSVGHPKRGRLHSYNEQFF
clone_size: many; v_call: TRBV4-1; j_call: TRBJ2-7; cdr3_aa: CASSQESQLNIYEQYF
clone_size: NA; v_call: TRBV18; j_call: TRBJ1-2; cdr3_aa: CASSSRSANYGYTF